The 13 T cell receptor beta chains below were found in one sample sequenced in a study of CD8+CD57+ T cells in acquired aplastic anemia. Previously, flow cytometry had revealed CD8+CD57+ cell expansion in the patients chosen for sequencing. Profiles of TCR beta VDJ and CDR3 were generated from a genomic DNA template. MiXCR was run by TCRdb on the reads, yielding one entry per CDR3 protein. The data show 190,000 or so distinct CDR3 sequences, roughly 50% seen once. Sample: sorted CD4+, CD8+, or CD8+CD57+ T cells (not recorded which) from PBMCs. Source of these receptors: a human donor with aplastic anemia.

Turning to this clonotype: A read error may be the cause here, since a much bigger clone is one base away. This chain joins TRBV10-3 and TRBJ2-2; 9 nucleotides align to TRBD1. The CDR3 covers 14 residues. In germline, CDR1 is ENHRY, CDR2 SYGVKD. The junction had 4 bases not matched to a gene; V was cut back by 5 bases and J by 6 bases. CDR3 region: CAISYGQGPGELFF. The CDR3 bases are TGTGCCATCAGTTATGGACAGGGGCCCGGGGAGCTGTTTTTT.

CDR3 nucleotide sequence: TGTGCCGGGGAAAAAGATGGGGAGCGGTATGGCTACACCTTC. Its protein product is CAGEKDGERYGYTF. The chain joins TRBV2 to TRBJ1-2; unclear D gene. V lost 11 bases and J lost 5, with 21 bases in between. This CDR3 comprises 14 residues. CDR1 SNHLY and CDR2 FYNNEI come from the germline V gene.

The CDR3 reads CASSADRTYEQYF. The CDR3 bases are TGTGCCAGCAGTGCGGACAGAACCTACGAGCAGTACTTC. The genes are TRBV2 and TRBJ2-7, with D perhaps matching TRBD1 (6 bases). The V gene's germline CDR1 is SNHLY and CDR2 FYNNEI. V was cut by 4 bases and J by 2 bases, with 9 bases left in between. There are 13 residues in the CDR3.

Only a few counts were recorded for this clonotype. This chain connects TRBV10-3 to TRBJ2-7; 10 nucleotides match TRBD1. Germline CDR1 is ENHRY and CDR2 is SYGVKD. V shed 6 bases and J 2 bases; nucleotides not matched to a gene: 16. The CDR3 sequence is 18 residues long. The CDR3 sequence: CAISEKATGGPLTYEQYF. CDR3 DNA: TGTGCCATCAGCGAGAAGGCGACAGGGGGCCCTTTAACCTACGAGCAGTACTTC.

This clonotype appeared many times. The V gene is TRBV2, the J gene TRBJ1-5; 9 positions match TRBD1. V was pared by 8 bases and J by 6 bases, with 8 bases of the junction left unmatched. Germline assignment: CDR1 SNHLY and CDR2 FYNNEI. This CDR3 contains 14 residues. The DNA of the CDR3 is TGTGCCAGCGAGAGGACAGGGGTAGGTCAGCCCCAGCATTTT. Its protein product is CASERTGVGQPQHF. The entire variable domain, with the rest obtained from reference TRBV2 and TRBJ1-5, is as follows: EPEVTQTPSHQVTQMGQEVILRCVPISNHLYFYWYRQILGQKVEFLVSFYNNEISEKSEIFDDQFSVERPDGSNFTLKIRSTKLEDSAMYFCASERTGVGQPQHFGDGTRLSIL.

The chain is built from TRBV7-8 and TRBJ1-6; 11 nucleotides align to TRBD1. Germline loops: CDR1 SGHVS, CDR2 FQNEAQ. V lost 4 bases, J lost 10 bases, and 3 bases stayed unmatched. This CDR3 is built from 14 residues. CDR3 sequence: CASSSGQGESPLHF. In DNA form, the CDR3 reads TGTGCCAGCAGCTCGGGACAGGGGGAATCACCCCTCCACTTT.

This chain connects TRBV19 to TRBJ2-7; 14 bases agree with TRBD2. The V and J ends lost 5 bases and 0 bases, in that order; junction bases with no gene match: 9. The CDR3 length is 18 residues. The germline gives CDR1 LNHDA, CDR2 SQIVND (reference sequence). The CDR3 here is CASSQWTSGGSGSYEQYF. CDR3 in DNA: TGTGCCAGTAGTCAGTGGACTAGCGGGGGGTCCGGCTCCTACGAGCAGTACTTC.

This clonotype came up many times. CDR3 sequence (DNA): TGTGCCAGCAGCCAAGGACAGGGAGGGAATTCACCCCTCCACTTT. This codes for CASSQGQGGNSPLHF. The gene calls are TRBV3-1 and TRBJ1-6, with 7 bases fitting TRBD1. This CDR3 spans 15 amino acids. Germline-derived CDR1 and CDR2 are LGHDT and YNNKEL (reference sequence). The junction had 4 bases not matched to a gene; V was cut back by 1 base and J by 7 bases. Variable domain in full (rest from reference TRBV3-1 and TRBJ1-6): DTAVSQTPKYLVTQMGNDKSIKCEQNLGHDTMYWYKQDSKKFLKIMFSYNNKELIINETVPNRFSPKSPDKAHLNLHINSLELGDSAVYFCASSQGQGGNSPLHFGNGTRLTVT.

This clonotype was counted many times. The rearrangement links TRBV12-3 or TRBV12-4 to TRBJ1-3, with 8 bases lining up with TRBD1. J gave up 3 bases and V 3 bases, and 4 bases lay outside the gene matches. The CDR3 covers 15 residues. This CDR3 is CASSFIGQGGNTIYF. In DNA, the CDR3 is TGTGCCAGCAGTTTTATAGGACAGGGTGGAAACACCATATATTTT.

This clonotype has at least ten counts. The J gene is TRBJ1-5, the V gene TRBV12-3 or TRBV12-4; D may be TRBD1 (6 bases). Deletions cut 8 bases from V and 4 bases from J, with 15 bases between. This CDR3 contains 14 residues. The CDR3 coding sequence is TGTGCCAGCTTAAGACAGGACCTAAATCAGCCCCAGCATTTT. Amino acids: CASLRQDLNQPQHF.

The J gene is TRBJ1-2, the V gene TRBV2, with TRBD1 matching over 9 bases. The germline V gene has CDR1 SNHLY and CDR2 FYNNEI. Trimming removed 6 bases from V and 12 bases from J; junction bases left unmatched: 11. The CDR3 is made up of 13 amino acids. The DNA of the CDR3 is TGTGCCAGCAGGACCCAAGGACAGGGGTGGGACACCTTC. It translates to CASRTQGQGWDTF.

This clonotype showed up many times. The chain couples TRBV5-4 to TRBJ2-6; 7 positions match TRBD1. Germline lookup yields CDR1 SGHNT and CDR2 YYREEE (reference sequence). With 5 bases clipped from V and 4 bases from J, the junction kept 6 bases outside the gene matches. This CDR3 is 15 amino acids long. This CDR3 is CASRFDRVGANVLTF. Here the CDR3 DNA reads TGTGCCAGCAGGTTTGACAGGGTCGGGGCCAACGTCCTGACTTTC.

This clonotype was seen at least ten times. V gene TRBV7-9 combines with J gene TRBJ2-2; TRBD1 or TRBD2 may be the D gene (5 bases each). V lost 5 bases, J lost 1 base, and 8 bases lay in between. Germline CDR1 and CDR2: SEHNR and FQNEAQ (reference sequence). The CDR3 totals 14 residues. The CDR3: CASSRGRNTGELFF. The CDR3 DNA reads TGTGCCAGCAGCCGGGGACGGAACACCGGGGAGCTGTTTTTT.